Detailed here is one T cell receptor (beta chain). This CDR3 is built from 19 residues. V was pared by 3 bases and J by 1 base, with 17 bases of the junction left unmatched. Germline CDR1 reads MNHNS; CDR2 reads SASEGT. The data are from a study of cytomegalovirus exposure and HLA in healthy donors. The PCR had 60 Vbeta and 13 Jbeta primers. Measured with immunoSEQ multiplex PCR; TCRdb has only the in-frame clones, and not every one. The sample has about 140,000 clones, roughly 76% seen once. This receptor was identified in a woman aged 40 to 49 in good health and CMV-seronegative. Sequenced material: PBMCs. V and J are TRBV6-1 and TRBJ1-1; the match to TRBD1 covers 7 bases. DNA of the CDR3: TGTGCCAGCAGTGATACCGGGACAGTGAGGCCCAACGAGAACACTGAAGCTTTCTTT. The encoded protein is CASSDTGTVRPNENTEAFF.